A selection of T cell receptor beta chains follows, all from one sample in a study of OX40 agonist ivuxolimab in advanced cancers. Repertoires were generated with immunoSEQ multiplex PCR, while TCRdb's copy carries only in-frame clones and drops some. The table lists 60,000 to 70,000 clones, approximately 78% of them singletons. Sample: CD4+ or CD8+ T cells sorted from blood, taken in a trial of the OX40 agonist ivuxolimab. These TCRs come from an adult with an advanced solid tumor such as melanoma, head and neck, liver or kidney cancer. CDR3s include the opening cysteine and the closing phenylalanine or tryptophan. D genes are given only for firm matches. Clone sizes are given selectively: once, few, many, or a class where the clone is expanded.

D	V	J	size	CDR3	DNA
.	TRBV27	TRBJ1-2	.	CASSLGQVYGYTF	TGTGCCAGCAGTTTAGGCCAGGTCTATGGCTACACCTTC
.	TRBV2	TRBJ2-5	.	CASSILEGQETQYF	TGTGCCAGCAGTATACTAGAAGGGCAAGAGACCCAGTACTTC
.	TRBV6-5	TRBJ2-7	.	CASSGAPWHEQYF	TGTGCCAGCAGTGGGGCCCCATGGCACGAGCAGTACTTC
.	TRBV9	TRBJ1-2	.	CASSVGAGNYGYTF	TGTGCCAGCAGCGTAGGAGCTGGAAACTATGGCTACACCTTC
TRBD1	TRBV5-6	TRBJ1-5	once	CASSLGVFGGQGNQPQHF	TGTGCCAGCAGCTTGGGAGTTTTTGGGGGACAGGGTAATCAGCCCCAGCATTTT
.	TRBV19	TRBJ2-7	once	CASSIGPTGRSEQYF	TGTGCCAGTAGTATAGGCCCTACAGGGAGAAGCGAGCAGTACTTC
.	TRBV28	TRBJ1-5	.	CASSYGQNQPQHF	TGTGCCAGCAGTTACGGACAGAATCAGCCCCAGCATTTT
.	TRBV11-3	TRBJ1-3	.	CASSLERQFLYF	TGTGCCAGCAGCTTAGAGCGACAGTTTTTGTATTTT
.	TRBV15	TRBJ2-5	.	CATSGIRETQYF	TGTGCCACCAGCGGAATCCGGGAGACCCAGTACTTC
.	TRBV12-1	TRBJ2-5	.	CASSLPRAQETQYF	TGTGCCAGCAGCCTCCCTCGGGCCCAAGAGACCCAGTACTTC
TRBD1	TRBV14	TRBJ1-6	few	CASSPGQGINSPLHF	TGTGCCAGCAGCCCGGGACAGGGCATTAATTCACCCCTCCACTTT
TRBD1	TRBV19	TRBJ2-5	once	CASSFGQGQETQYF	TGTGCCAGTAGTTTCGGACAGGGCCAAGAGACCCAGTACTTC